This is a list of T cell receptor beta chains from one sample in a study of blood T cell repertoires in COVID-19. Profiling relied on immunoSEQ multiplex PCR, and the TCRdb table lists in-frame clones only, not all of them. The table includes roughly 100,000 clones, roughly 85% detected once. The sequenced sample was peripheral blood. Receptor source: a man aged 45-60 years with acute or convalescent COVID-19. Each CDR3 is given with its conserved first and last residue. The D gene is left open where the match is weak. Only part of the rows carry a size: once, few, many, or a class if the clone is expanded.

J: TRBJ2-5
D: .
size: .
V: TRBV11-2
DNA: TGTGCCAGCAGTCCGGACTACCTCTATGGGGGAGAGACCCAGTACTTC
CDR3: CASSPDYLYGGETQYF

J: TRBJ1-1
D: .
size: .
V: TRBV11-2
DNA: TGTGCCAGCAGCTTCCCCCGGGGGATGAACACTGAAGCTTTCTTT
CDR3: CASSFPRGMNTEAFF

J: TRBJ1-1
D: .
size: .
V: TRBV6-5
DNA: TGTGCCAGCGCCTTGGAGGAGGACACTGAAGCTTTCTTT
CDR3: CASALEEDTEAFF

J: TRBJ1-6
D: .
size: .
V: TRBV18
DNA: TGTGCCAGCTCACCGAGCTCCTATAATTCACCCCTCCACTTT
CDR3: CASSPSSYNSPLHF

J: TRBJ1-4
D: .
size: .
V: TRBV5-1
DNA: TGCGCCAGCAGGACCGGAGGGTTTGAAAAACTGTTTTTT
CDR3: CASRTGGFEKLFF

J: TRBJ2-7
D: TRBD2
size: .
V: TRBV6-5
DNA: TGTGCCAGCAGTCTGGACGGGGGGGTCGAGCAGTACTTC
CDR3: CASSLDGGVEQYF

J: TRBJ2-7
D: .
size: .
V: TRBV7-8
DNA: TGTGCCAGCAGCTTACAGGACAGTTACGAGCAGTACTTC
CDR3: CASSLQDSYEQYF

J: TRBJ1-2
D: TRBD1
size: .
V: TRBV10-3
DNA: TGTGCCATCAGCGAGGACAGGGCGTATGGCTACACCTTC
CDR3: CAISEDRAYGYTF

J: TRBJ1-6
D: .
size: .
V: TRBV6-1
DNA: TGTGCCGTGCGCCGGACAGAAAATTCACCCCTCCACTTT
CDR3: CAVRRTENSPLHF

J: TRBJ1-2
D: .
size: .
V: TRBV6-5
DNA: TGTGCCAGCAGAATACAGGGCTCTCTATGGAGCTACACCTTC
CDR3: CASRIQGSLWSYTF

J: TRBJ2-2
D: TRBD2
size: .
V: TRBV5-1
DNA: TGCGCCAGCAGCTTGGAACTAGCGGGGCCGAACACCGGGGAGCTGTTTTTT
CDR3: CASSLELAGPNTGELFF

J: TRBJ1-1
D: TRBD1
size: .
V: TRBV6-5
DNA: TGTGCCAGCAGTTACTCGGGGACAGTGAACACTGAAGCTTTCTTT
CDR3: CASSYSGTVNTEAFF

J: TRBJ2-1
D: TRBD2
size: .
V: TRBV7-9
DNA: TGTGCCAGCCGATATAGCGGGGGGGCCTCTGAGCAGTTCTTC
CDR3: CASRYSGGASEQFF

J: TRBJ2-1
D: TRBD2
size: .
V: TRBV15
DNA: TGTGCCACCAGCAGAAGAGCGGGAGTGATTAACAATGAGCAGTTCTTC
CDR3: CATSRRAGVINNEQFF

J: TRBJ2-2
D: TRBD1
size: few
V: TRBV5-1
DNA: TGCGCCAGCAGCTTGAGACAGGGTCTCGGGGAGCTGTTTTTT
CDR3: CASSLRQGLGELFF

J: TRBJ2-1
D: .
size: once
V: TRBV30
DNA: TGTGCCTGGAGTGGGGCAGCGGCCGAGCAGTTCTTC
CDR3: CAWSGAAAEQFF

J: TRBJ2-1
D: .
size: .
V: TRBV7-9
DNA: TGTGCCAGCAGCTTAGGGGCAGGGGAGCAGTTCTTC
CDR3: CASSLGAGEQFF

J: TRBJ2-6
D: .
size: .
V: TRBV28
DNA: TGTGCCAGCAGTTCGGGACAACCACTCTCTGGGGCCAACGTCCTGACTTTC
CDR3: CASSSGQPLSGANVLTF

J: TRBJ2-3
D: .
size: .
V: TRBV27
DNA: TGTGCCAGCAGTTTATCGATGGCGACATCACGGCCAGATACGCAGTATTTT
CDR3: CASSLSMATSRPDTQYF

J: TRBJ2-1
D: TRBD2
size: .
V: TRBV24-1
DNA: TGTGCCACCTCCCCGGCACGGACTAGCGGGAAGTTTGAGCAGTTCTTC
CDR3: CATSPARTSGKFEQFF

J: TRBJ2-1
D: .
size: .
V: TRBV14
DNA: TGTGCCAGCAGCCACCAAAGGACTACTGAAAACTACAATGAGCAGTTCTTC
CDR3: CASSHQRTTENYNEQFF

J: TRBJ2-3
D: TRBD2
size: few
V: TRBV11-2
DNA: TGTGCCAGCAGCTTAGTTGGGGAGGGACGAGCAGATACGCAGTATTTT
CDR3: CASSLVGEGRADTQYF

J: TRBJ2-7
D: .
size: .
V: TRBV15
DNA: TGTGCCACCAGCAGAGATAGAGGCCGGGGCGAGCAGTACTTC
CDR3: CATSRDRGRGEQYF

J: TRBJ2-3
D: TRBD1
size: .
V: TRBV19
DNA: TGTGCCAGTAGTATAGCAGGGACAGGGATGCCAGATACGCAGTATTTT
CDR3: CASSIAGTGMPDTQYF

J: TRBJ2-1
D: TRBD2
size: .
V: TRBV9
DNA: TGTGCCAGCAGACCTACTAGCGGGCCGTACAATGAGCAGTTCTTC
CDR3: CASRPTSGPYNEQFF

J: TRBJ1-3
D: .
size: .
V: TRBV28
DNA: TGTGCCAGTAATTACGCAGGGATCTCTGGAAACACCATATATTTT
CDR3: CASNYAGISGNTIYF

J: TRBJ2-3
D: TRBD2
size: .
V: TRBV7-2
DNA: TGTGCCAGCAGCTTATCGGGGGGTACAGATACGCAGTATTTT
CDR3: CASSLSGGTDTQYF

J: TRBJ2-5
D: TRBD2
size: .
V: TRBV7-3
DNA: TGTGCCAGCAGCTCCACCGGTTGGGCTAGCGGGTCAGAGACCCAGTACTTC
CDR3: CASSSTGWASGSETQYF

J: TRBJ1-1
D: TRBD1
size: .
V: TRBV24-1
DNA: TGTGCCACCAGTCCAACAGGGGAAACTGAAGCTTTCTTT
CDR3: CATSPTGETEAFF

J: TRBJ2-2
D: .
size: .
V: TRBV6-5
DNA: TGTGCCAGCAGTTACTTGCAGGGGCCGGCCGGGGAGCTGTTTTTT
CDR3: CASSYLQGPAGELFF

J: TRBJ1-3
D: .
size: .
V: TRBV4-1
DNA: TGCGCCAGCAGCCAGGGCCCTTGGGGAAACACCATATATTTT
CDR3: CASSQGPWGNTIYF

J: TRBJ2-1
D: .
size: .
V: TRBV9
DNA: TGTGCCAGCAGCGCGTTCTTAAGCGAAGGTTTCAATGAGCAGTTCTTC
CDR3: CASSAFLSEGFNEQFF